This T cell receptor (beta chain) was sequenced in a study of memory CD4+ T cells and cytomegalovirus serostatus. Turning to the study itself: Donors were healthy Belgian adults, under ten CMV seropositive and 20 to 25 seronegative.

Only in-frame clones appear in the TCRdb table, and some are missing; sequencing was by immunoSEQ multiplex PCR. The profile shows 50,000 to 60,000 clones, 82% of them singletons. This CDR3 has 14 amino acids. From germline, CDR1 is SNHLY and CDR2 FYNNEI. With V trimmed by 6 bases and J by 1 base, 3 bases remained unmatched. Single viable CD3+CD4+CD8-CD45RO+ cells were sorted as the memory CD4+ T cells. CD4+ T cells were isolated by positive magnetic selection. The J gene is TRBJ1-2, the V gene TRBV2; 9 bases align to TRBD1. Sequencing used memory CD4+ T cells from blood. The source of this sequence is an adult in good health and CMV-seronegative. CDR3 DNA: TGTGCCAGCAGGGGACAGGGCGGTAACTATGGCTACACCTTC. Encoded protein: CASRGQGGNYGYTF.